The 7 T cell receptor beta chains given below trace back to one sample, sequenced in a study of cytomegalovirus exposure and HLA in healthy donors. Primers for the PCR totalled 60 Vbeta and 13 Jbeta. Sequenced by immunoSEQ multiplex PCR; TCRdb stores in-frame clones only, minus some. The sample has some 150,000 clones; 60% to 85% are singletons. The sample taken for sequencing was PBMCs. The receptors were gathered from a female donor in good health and CMV-seropositive.

The genes are TRBV7-2 and TRBJ2-7, with 7 nucleotides matching TRBD1. The CDR3 runs 15 residues. V lost 5 bases to trimming and J lost 2 bases; unmatched junction nucleotides: 9. Germline V gives CDR1 SGHTA, CDR2 FQGNSA. CDR3 in amino acids: CASSQDYGTAYEQYF. In DNA, the CDR3 is TGTGCCAGCAGCCAAGATTACGGGACAGCCTACGAGCAGTACTTC.

V is TRBV2 and J is TRBJ2-3, with D perhaps matching TRBD1 (6 bases). CDR3 size: 14 residues. Per germline, CDR1 SNHLY and CDR2 FYNNEI. Trimming left V 4 bases short and J 6 bases short, with 14 bases between. CDR3: CASSAAGAGDTQYF. CDR3 bases: TGTGCCAGCAGTGCAGCAGGGGCCGGGGATACGCAGTATTTT.

The CDR3 nucleotides read TGTGCCAGCAGTGCGGGACAGGGGGGAGGGGAAAAACTGTTTTTT. It is translated as CASSAGQGGGEKLFF. The V gene is TRBV6-1, the J gene TRBJ1-4, with 11 nucleotides matching TRBD1. The CDR3 contains 15 residues. V lost 4 bases and J lost 8; bases outside the gene matches: 6. Germline CDR1 is MNHNS and CDR2 is SASEGT.

This clone was observed a single time. An end of the junction differs from the germline gene, which may be a read error. The chain employs TRBV7-9 and TRBJ1-1, with 7 bases aligning to TRBD1. Looked up from germline, CDR1 is SEHNR and CDR2 is FQNEAQ (reference sequence). The length of the CDR3 is 14 residues. The CDR3 here is CSSSRTGLNTEAFF. In DNA, the CDR3 is TGTTCCAGCAGCCGGACAGGCTTGAACACTGAAGCTTTCTTT.

This chain links TRBV19 with TRBJ1-6; perhaps TRBD1 as D (6 bases). The CDR3 totals 15 residues. Germline-derived CDR1 and CDR2 are LNHDA and SQIVND (reference sequence). V was pared by 7 bases and J by 7 bases, with 17 bases between. The CDR3 DNA reads as TGTGCCAGTATCCAGACGGGACAAAGAAATTCACCCCTCCACTTT. It encodes CASIQTGQRNSPLHF.

The genes are TRBV19 and TRBJ2-1; 11 bases fit TRBD2. The CDR3 has 15 amino acids. V trimming: 4 bases; J trimming: 4 bases; junction bases outside the gene matches: 3. Germline V gene data show CDR1 as LNHDA and CDR2 as SQIVND (reference sequence). The CDR3 region has the DNA TGTGCCAGTAGTACTAGCGGGGGGCGATACAATGAGCAGTTCTTC. Residues: CASSTSGGRYNEQFF.

This CDR3 reads CAWSVRDRDNSPLHF. The CDR3 nucleotides read TGTGCCTGGAGTGTACGAGACAGGGATAATTCACCCCTCCACTTT. This chain connects TRBV30 to TRBJ1-6; the match to TRBD1 covers 7 bases. With 0 bases clipped from V and 5 bases from J, the junction kept 4 bases outside the gene matches. CDR3 size: 15 residues. CDR1 is GTSNPN, CDR2 SVGIG, per germline (reference sequence). Together with reference TRBV30 and TRBJ1-6, the CDR3 gives the full variable domain: SQTIHQWPATLVQPVGSPLSLECTVEGTSNPNLYWYRQAAGRGLQLLFYSVGIGQISSEVPQNLSASRPQDRQFILSSKKLLLSDSGFYLCAWSVRDRDNSPLHFGNGTRLTVT.